Each of the 18 T cell receptor beta chains below was sequenced from the same sample in a study of cytomegalovirus exposure and HLA in healthy donors. The PCR contained 60 Vbeta and 13 Jbeta primers. Sequencing used immunoSEQ multiplex PCR; TCRdb keeps in-frame clones, though not all of them. The table includes 110,000 to 150,000 clones, 55% to 85% detected once. The sequenced sample consisted of PBMCs. The receptors shown here come from a man between 35 and 55 years old in good health and CMV-seronegative.

The rearrangement uses TRBV4-1 and TRBJ1-5, with 9 bases aligning to TRBD1. The CDR3 is 16 residues long. Germline CDR1 is MGHRA and CDR2 is YSYEKL. The V segment lost 4 bases and the J segment 1 base; nucleotides outside the gene matches: 5. CDR3 region: CASSLRTGDSNQPQHF. CDR3 DNA: TGCGCCAGCAGCCTTAGGACAGGGGACAGCAATCAGCCCCAGCATTTT.

J is TRBJ2-5 and V is TRBV19; D call uncertain. The CDR3 loop spans 11 amino acids. The V gene lost 5 bases and the J gene lost 4 bases, with 5 bases spanning the gap. The germline V gene encodes CDR1 LNHDA and CDR2 SQIVND (reference sequence). This CDR3 is CASSHLETQYF. CDR3 DNA sequence: TGTGCCAGTAGTCACTTAGAGACCCAGTACTTC.

This rearrangement joins TRBV19 to TRBJ2-2; no firm D call. Trimming cost V 4 bases and J 7 bases, with 7 bases left between them. This CDR3 has 12 amino acids. Germline V lookup: CDR1 LNHDA, CDR2 SQIVND (reference sequence). The CDR3 loop is CASSSLSGELFF. The CDR3 DNA is TGTGCCAGTAGTAGTCTAAGCGGGGAGCTGTTTTTT.

This clone showed up just once. The gene calls are TRBV6-5 and TRBJ2-1; no firm D call. From germline, CDR1 is MNHEY and CDR2 SVGAGI. Trimming removed 8 bases at V and 9 bases at J, with 14 bases between. The CDR3 covers 12 residues. The CDR3 region is CASGSRTGEQFF. The DNA of the CDR3 is TGTGCCAGCGGTAGCCGCACGGGTGAGCAGTTCTTC.

There are a few counts of this clone. At one end the junction does not follow the germline gene, possibly because of a read error. The chain links TRBV7-9 to TRBJ1-5; 10 positions match TRBD1. In germline, CDR1 is SEHNR, CDR2 FQNEAQ (reference sequence). The CDR3 runs to 18 residues. The CDR3 here is CSSSLDGLGQGSNQPQHF. The DNA of the CDR3 is TGTTCCAGCAGCTTAGACGGACTGGGACAGGGGAGCAATCAGCCCCAGCATTTT.

V gene TRBV4-1 combines with J gene TRBJ1-2; 9 bases map to TRBD1. Germline V lookup: CDR1 MGHRA, CDR2 YSYEKL. The junction had 7 bases not matched to a gene; V was cut back by 3 bases and J by 5 bases. CDR3 size: 15 residues. Written as DNA, the CDR3 is TGCGCCAGCAGCCACCTTGGGACAGGGCGATATGGCTACACCTTC. Its translation: CASSHLGTGRYGYTF.

The CDR3 loop is CASSSTSGLVADTQYF. The CDR3 DNA sequence: TGTGCCAGCAGCTCGACTAGCGGATTAGTGGCAGATACGCAGTATTTT. The V call is TRBV7-9, the J call TRBJ2-3, with 9 nucleotides matching TRBD2. This CDR3 is 16 amino acids long. CDR1 and CDR2 from the germline V gene are SEHNR and FQNEAQ (reference sequence). The ends lost 4 bases at V and 4 bases at J; junction bases unmatched: 9.

The V call is TRBV9, the J call TRBJ2-3; 10 bases map to TRBD2. Germline loops: CDR1 SGDLS, CDR2 YYNGEE. V shed 0 bases and J 4 bases; nucleotides not matched to a gene: 8. This CDR3 has 17 residues. The DNA of the CDR3 is TGTGCCAGCAGCGTAGACCGAGCGGGGGGGCCGGCAGATACGCAGTATTTT. Its translation is CASSVDRAGGPADTQYF.

The chain uses TRBV2 and TRBJ2-7; 8 bases are a match to TRBD2. Germline assignment: CDR1 SNHLY and CDR2 FYNNEI. The CDR3 is 14 amino acids. J lost 2 bases, V lost 5 bases, and 5 bases had no gene match. CDR3 residues: CASSRDGGAYEQYF. In nucleotides, the CDR3 is TGTGCCAGCAGTCGGGACGGGGGGGCCTACGAGCAGTACTTC.

The chain links TRBV5-6 to TRBJ2-3, with a weak D call TRBD2 (5 bases). Germline CDR1 SGHDT, CDR2 YYEEEE. CDR3 length equals 13 residues. V was cut by 7 bases and J by 3 bases, with 12 bases left in between. CDR3 loop: CASLGGWTDTQYF. The CDR3 DNA follows: TGTGCCAGCCTAGGAGGTTGGACAGATACGCAGTATTTT. The full variable domain, in which reference TRBV5-6 and TRBJ2-3 provide the parts outside the CDR3, is DAGVTQSPTHLIKTRGQQVTLRCSPKSGHDTVSWYQQALGQGPQFIFQYYEEEERQRGNFPDRFSGHQFPNYSSELNVNALLLGDSALYLCASLGGWTDTQYFGPGTRLTVL.

The chain carries TRBV6-5 and TRBJ2-7; D is perhaps TRBD2 (6 bases). Per germline, CDR1 MNHEY and CDR2 SVGAGI. Trimming shortened V by 2 bases and J by 0 bases, and 11 bases separated the two germline ends. The CDR3 runs to 15 residues. This CDR3 reads CASSYGGTSSYEQYF. The DNA for the CDR3 is TGTGCCAGCAGTTACGGCGGGACGAGCTCCTACGAGCAGTACTTC.

This clone was detected only a few times. The chain recombines TRBV7-2 with TRBJ2-7, with 7 bases matching TRBD1. The CDR3 loop spans 13 amino acids. Germline CDR1 is SGHTA and CDR2 is FQGNSA. Losses at the gene ends were 5 bases for V and 6 bases for J; bases not matched to a gene: 7. CDR3 sequence reads: CASSPTHRGEQYF. The CDR3 DNA follows: TGTGCCAGCAGCCCAACCCACAGGGGCGAGCAGTACTTC.

The genes are TRBV7-6 and TRBJ2-3; tentatively, D is TRBD2 (6 bases). Germline CDR1 is SGHVS and CDR2 is FNYEAQ. The V end was cut by 5 bases, the J end by 1 base, with 13 bases between. This CDR3 is built from 15 residues. CDR3 protein: CASSAGRSGTDTQYF. The CDR3 nucleotides read TGTGCCAGCAGCGCGGGACGATCGGGCACAGATACGCAGTATTTT.

The chain recombines TRBV6-6 with TRBJ2-7; 8 nucleotides agree with TRBD1. V shed 6 bases, J shed 2 bases, and the junction held 12 bases outside the gene matches. This CDR3 region has 16 residues. Germline values: CDR1 MNHNY, CDR2 SVGAGI (reference sequence). CDR3 DNA sequence: TGTGCCAGCAGCTCCGGACAGGGTGGAATCGCCTACGAGCAGTACTTC. Its protein product is CASSSGQGGIAYEQYF.

The chain uses TRBV4-3 and TRBJ1-2; 7 bases match TRBD1. Germline values: CDR1 LGHNA, CDR2 YSLEER. Trimming removed 1 base from V and 0 bases from J; junction bases left unmatched: 11. The CDR3 has 18 residues. This chain's CDR3 is CASSQGPPVRGSNYGYTF. The CDR3 DNA reads as TGCGCCAGCAGCCAAGGTCCCCCCGTCAGGGGGTCTAACTATGGCTACACCTTC.

V is TRBV5-1 and J is TRBJ2-3, with 8 nucleotides matching TRBD1. The CDR3 is 14 residues long. V lost 4 bases and J lost 2; bases outside the gene matches: 3. Germline V gene lookup returns CDR1 SGHRS and CDR2 YFSETQ. CDR3 coding DNA: TGCGCCAGCAGCCCGGGACAGGACACAGATACGCAGTATTTT. It translates to CASSPGQDTDTQYF.

The genes are TRBV28 and TRBJ2-5, with TRBD2 matching over 7 bases. The V gene's germline CDR1 is MDHEN and CDR2 SYDVKM. The CDR3 loop spans 13 amino acids. Trimming at V came to 8 bases and at J to 5 bases, leaving 8 bases not matched to a gene. The CDR3 DNA sequence: TGTGCCAGCCTCTCGGGACTAAGGGAGACCCAGTACTTC. Amino acid sequence: CASLSGLRETQYF.

The rearrangement joins TRBV7-6 to TRBJ2-3, with TRBD2 identical over 9 bases. The germline CDR1 and CDR2 sequences are SGHVS and FNYEAQ. Trimming took 2 bases from V and 1 from J; bases not matched to a gene: 10. The CDR3 is made up of 18 amino acids. The CDR3 loop reads CASSLPRLAELGTDTQYF. The DNA of the CDR3 is TGTGCCAGCAGCTTACCGAGACTAGCGGAGTTGGGCACAGATACGCAGTATTTT.